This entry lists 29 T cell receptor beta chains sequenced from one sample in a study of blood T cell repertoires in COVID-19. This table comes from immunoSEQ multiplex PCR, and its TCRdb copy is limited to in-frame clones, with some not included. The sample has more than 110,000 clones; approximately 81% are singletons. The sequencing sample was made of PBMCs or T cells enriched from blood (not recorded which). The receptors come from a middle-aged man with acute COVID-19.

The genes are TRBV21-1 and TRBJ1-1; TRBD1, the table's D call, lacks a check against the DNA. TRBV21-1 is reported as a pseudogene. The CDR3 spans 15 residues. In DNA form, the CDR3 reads TGTGCCAGCAGCAAAAAGCCGGACAGGGGGCGAGGAGCTTTCTTT. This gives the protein CASSKKPDRGRGAFF.

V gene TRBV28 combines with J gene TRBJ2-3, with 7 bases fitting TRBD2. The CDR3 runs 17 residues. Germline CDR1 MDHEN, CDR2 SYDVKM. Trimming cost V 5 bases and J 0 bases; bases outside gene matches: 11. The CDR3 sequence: CASSPLGEGTSTDTQYF. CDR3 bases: TGTGCCAGCAGTCCCCTGGGGGAGGGTACTAGCACAGATACGCAGTATTTT.

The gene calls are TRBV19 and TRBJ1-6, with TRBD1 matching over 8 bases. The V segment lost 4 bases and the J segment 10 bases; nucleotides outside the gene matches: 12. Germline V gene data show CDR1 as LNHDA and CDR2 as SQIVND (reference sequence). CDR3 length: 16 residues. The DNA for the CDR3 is TGTGCCAGTAGTACCCGAGGGGGCGACAGGGGATCACCCCTCCACTTT. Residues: CASSTRGGDRGSPLHF.

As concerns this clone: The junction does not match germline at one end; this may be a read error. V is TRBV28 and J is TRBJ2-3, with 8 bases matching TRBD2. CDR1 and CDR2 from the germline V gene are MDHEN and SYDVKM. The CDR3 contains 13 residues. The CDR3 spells CASSPLNSRLAHF. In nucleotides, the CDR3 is TGTGCCAGCAGTCCCCTAAACAGCAGACTAGCGCATTTT.

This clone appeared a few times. This CDR3 reads CASSPFRGTNTEAFF. The CDR3 DNA is TGTGCCAGCAGCCCCTTCAGGGGTACGAACACTGAAGCTTTCTTT. The chain joins TRBV11-2 to TRBJ1-1; tentative D call: TRBD1 (6 bases). With 5 bases removed from V and 1 base from J, the gap between germline ends came to 14 bases. The CDR3 totals 15 residues. Germline V gene data show CDR1 as SGHAT and CDR2 as FQNNGV.

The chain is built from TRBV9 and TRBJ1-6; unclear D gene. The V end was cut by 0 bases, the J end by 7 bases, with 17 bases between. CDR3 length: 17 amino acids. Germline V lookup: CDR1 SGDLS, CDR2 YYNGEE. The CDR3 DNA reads TGTGCCAGCAGCGTAGGCTCGGGCGAGGGCTTAAATTCACCCCTCCACTTT. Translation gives CASSVGSGEGLNSPLHF.

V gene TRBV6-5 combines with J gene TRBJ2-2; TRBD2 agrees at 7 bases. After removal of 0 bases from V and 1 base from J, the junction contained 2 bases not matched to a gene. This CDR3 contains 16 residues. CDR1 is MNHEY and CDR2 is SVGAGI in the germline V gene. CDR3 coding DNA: TGTGCCAGCAGTTACTCGAAGCGGGAGAACACCGGGGAGCTGTTTTTT. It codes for CASSYSKRENTGELFF.

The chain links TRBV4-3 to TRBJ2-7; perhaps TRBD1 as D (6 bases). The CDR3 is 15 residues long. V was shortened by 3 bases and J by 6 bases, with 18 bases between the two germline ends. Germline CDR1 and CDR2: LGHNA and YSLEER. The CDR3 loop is CASSQNNVGASEQYF. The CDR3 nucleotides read TGCGCCAGCAGCCAGAATAATGTGGGGGCCTCCGAGCAGTACTTC.

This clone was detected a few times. In DNA form, the CDR3 reads TGTGCCACCAGCAGTCAGCGGGGGGGTTTTACCGGGGAGCTGTTTTTT. This encodes CATSSQRGGFTGELFF. The rearrangement links TRBV15 to TRBJ2-2, with 10 bases lining up with TRBD2. The CDR3 totals 16 residues. V was clipped by 3 bases and J by 5 bases; unmatched bases: 6. Germline CDR1 is LNHNV and CDR2 is YYDKDF (reference sequence).

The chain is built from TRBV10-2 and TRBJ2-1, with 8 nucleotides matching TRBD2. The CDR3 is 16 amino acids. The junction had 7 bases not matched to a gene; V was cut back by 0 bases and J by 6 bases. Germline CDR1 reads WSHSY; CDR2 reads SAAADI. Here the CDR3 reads CASSESPAGVSNEQFF. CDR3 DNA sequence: TGCGCCAGCAGTGAGTCCCCAGCGGGAGTCTCCAATGAGCAGTTCTTC.

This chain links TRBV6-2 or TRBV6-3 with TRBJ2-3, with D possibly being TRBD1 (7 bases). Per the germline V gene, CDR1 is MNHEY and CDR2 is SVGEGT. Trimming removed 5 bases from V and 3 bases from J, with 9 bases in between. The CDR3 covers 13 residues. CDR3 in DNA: TGTGCCAGCAGTCCAGGGGGGACAGATACGCAGTATTTT. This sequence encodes CASSPGGTDTQYF.

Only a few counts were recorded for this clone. The CDR3 loop reads CASSLDPDRAAGYTF. CDR3 nucleotide sequence: TGTGCCAGCAGCTTAGATCCGGACAGGGCGGCTGGCTACACCTTC. V and J are TRBV7-9 and TRBJ1-2; 8 nucleotides match TRBD1. V lost 1 base and J lost 7; bases outside the gene matches: 8. The CDR3 sequence is 15 residues long. The germline V gene encodes CDR1 SEHNR and CDR2 FQNEAQ (reference sequence).

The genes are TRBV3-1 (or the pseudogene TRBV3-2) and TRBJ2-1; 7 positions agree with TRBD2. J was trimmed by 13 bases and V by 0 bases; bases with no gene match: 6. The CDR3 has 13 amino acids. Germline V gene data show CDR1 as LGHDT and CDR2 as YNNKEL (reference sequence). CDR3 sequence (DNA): TGTGCCAGCAGCCAAGATTGGGGGGGAGCACAGTTCTTC. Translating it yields CASSQDWGGAQFF.

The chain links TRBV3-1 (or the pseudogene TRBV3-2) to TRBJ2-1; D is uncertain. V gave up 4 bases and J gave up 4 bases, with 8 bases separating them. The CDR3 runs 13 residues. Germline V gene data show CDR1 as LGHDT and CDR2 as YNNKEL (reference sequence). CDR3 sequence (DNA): TGTGCCAGCAGCCCGGGTCCGTACAATGAGCAGTTCTTC. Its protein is CASSPGPYNEQFF.

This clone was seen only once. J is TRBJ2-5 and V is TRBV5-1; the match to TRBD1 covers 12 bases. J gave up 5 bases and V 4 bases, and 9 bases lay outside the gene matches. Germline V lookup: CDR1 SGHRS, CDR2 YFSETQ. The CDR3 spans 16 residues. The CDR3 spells CASSARDRGLWETQYF. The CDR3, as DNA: TGCGCCAGCAGCGCCCGGGACAGGGGGCTCTGGGAGACCCAGTACTTC.

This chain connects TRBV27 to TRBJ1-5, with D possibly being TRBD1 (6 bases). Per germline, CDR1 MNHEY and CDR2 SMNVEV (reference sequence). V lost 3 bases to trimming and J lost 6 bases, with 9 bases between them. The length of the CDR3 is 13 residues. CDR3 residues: CASSFGRGQPQHF. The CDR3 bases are TGTGCCAGCAGTTTTGGCAGGGGTCAGCCCCAGCATTTT.

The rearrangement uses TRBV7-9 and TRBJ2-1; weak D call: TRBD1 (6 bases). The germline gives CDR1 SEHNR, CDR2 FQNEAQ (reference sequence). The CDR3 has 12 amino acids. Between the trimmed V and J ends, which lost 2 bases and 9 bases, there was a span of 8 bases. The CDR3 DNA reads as TGTGCCAGCAGCTTATCCAGGGGTGAGCAGTTCTTC. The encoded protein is CASSLSRGEQFF. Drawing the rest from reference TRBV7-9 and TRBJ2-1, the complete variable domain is DTGVSQNPRHKITKRGQNVTFRCDPISEHNRLYWYRQTLGQGPEFLTYFQNEAQLEKSRLLSDRFSAERPKGSFSTLEIQRTEQGDSAMYLCASSLSRGEQFFGPGTRLTVL.

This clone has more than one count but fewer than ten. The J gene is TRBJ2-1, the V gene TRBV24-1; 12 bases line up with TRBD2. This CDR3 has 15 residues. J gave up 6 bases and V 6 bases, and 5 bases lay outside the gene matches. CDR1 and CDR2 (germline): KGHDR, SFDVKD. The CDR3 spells CATSPWTSGANEQFF. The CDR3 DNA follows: TGTGCCACCAGTCCGTGGACTAGCGGGGCCAATGAGCAGTTCTTC.

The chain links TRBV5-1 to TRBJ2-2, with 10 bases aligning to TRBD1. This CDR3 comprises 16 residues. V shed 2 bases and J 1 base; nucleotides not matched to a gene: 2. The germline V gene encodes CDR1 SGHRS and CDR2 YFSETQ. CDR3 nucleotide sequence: TGCGCCAGCAGCTTCGGGGACAGGGGGAACACCGGGGAGCTGTTTTTT. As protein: CASSFGDRGNTGELFF.

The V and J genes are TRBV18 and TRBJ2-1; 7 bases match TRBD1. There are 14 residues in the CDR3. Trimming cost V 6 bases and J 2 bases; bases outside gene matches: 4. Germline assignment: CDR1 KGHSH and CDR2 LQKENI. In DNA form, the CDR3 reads TGTGCCAGCTCTCGCAGGGGGACCTACAATGAGCAGTTCTTC. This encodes CASSRRGTYNEQFF.

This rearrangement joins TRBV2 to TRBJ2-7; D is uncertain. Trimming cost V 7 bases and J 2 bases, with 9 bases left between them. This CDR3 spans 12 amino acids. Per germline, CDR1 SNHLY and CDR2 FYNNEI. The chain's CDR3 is CASKSVTYEQYF. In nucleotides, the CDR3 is TGTGCCAGCAAGAGCGTTACCTACGAGCAGTACTTC.

This CDR3 is CASSFAGIYEQYF. In DNA, the CDR3 is TGTGCCAGCAGCTTCGCAGGGATCTACGAGCAGTACTTC. The gene calls are TRBV5-4 and TRBJ2-7, with D tentatively TRBD1 (5 bases). The CDR3 runs to 13 residues. Germline-derived CDR1 and CDR2 are SGHNT and YYREEE (reference sequence). The germline V and J ends were trimmed by 2 bases and 3 bases, with 9 bases remaining between them.

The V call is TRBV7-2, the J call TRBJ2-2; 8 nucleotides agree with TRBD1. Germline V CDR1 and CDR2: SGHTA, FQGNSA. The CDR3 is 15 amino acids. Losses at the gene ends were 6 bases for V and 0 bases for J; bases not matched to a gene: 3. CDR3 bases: TGTGCCAGCAGGCGGACAGGGACGAACACCGGGGAGCTGTTTTTT. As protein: CASRRTGTNTGELFF.

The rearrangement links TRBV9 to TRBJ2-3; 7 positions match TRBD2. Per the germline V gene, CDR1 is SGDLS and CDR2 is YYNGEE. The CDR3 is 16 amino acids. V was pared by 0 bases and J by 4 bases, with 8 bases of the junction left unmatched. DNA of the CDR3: TGTGCCAGCAGCGTAGAGCCCAGCGGGGTTGCAGATACGCAGTATTTT. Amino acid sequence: CASSVEPSGVADTQYF.

This CDR3 reads CASSPNQVAYNEQFF. The CDR3 coding sequence is TGTGCCAGCTCACCAAACCAGGTTGCCTACAATGAGCAGTTCTTC. V is TRBV18 and J is TRBJ2-1; D is ambiguous. Germline V gene lookup returns CDR1 KGHSH and CDR2 LQKENI. The CDR3 contains 15 residues. V was pared by 2 bases and J by 2 bases, with 10 bases between.

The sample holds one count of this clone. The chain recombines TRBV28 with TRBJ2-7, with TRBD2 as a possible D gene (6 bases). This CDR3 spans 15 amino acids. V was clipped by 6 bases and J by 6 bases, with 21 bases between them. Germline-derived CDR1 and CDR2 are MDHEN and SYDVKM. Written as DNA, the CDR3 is TGTGCCAGCAGCCCGAGTCGGGGGTGGGTGCGCGAGCAGTACTTC. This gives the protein CASSPSRGWVREQYF.

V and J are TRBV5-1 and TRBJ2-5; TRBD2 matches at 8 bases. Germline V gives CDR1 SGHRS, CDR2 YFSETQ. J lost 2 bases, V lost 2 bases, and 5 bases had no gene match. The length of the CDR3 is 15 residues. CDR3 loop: CASSFSGSGQETQYF. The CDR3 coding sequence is TGCGCCAGCAGCTTCAGCGGGAGTGGGCAAGAGACCCAGTACTTC. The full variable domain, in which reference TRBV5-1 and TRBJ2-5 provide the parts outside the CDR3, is KAGVTQTPRYLIKTRGQQVTLSCSPISGHRSVSWYQQTPGQGLQFLFEYFSETQRNKGNFPGRFSGRQFSNSRSEMNVSTLELGDSALYLCASSFSGSGQETQYFGPGTRLLVL.

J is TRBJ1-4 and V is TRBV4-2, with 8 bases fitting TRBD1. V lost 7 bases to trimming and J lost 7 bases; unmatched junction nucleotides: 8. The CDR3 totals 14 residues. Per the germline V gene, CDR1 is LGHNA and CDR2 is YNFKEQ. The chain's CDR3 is CASNGQGGIEKLFF. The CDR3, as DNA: TGTGCCAGCAACGGACAGGGCGGAATTGAAAAACTGTTTTTT.

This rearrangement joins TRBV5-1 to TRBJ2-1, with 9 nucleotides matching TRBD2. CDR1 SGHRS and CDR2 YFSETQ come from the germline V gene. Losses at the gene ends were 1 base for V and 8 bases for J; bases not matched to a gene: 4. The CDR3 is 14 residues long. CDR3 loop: CASSLPSGNDEQFF. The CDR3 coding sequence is TGCGCCAGCAGCTTGCCTAGCGGGAACGATGAGCAGTTCTTC. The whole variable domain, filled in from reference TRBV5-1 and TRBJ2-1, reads KAGVTQTPRYLIKTRGQQVTLSCSPISGHRSVSWYQQTPGQGLQFLFEYFSETQRNKGNFPGRFSGRQFSNSRSEMNVSTLELGDSALYLCASSLPSGNDEQFFGPGTRLTVL.